Listed below are T cell receptor beta chains from one sample, sequenced in a study of CD8 T cells in ankylosing spondylitis. Via MiXCR, TCRdb re-called the 5' RACE reads, giving one row per CDR3 protein. Among about 400,000 distinct CDR3 sequences listed, approximately 22% were seen once. Source material: blood, either unsorted or a sorted T cell fraction (not recorded which). These receptors all come from a male donor with ankylosing spondylitis or in good health (not recorded which). Each CDR3 is given with its conserved first and last residue. Fields, in order: clone size, V gene, D gene, J gene, CDR3 protein, CDR3 DNA. D genes are given only for firm matches. The listing skips clone size in some rows; elsewhere it reads once, few, many or a size class.

>.|TRBV7-6|TRBD1|TRBJ2-1
CASSLVSWDRTLDEQFF
TGTGCCAGCAGCTTAGTTTCTTGGGACAGGACCCTCGATGAGCAGTTCTTC
>many|TRBV5-1|.|TRBJ2-7
CASSLALERTYEQYF
TGCGCCAGCAGCTTGGCCCTGGAAAGGACCTACGAGCAGTACTTC
>.|TRBV7-9|.|TRBJ2-1
CASRGGQGTYNEQFF
TGTGCCAGCAGGGGTGGGCAGGGTACCTACAATGAGCAGTTCTTC
>.|TRBV6-1|.|TRBJ2-7
CATHLWWGSYEQYF
TGTGCCACCCACCTTTGGTGGGGCTCCTACGAGCAGTACTTC
>few|TRBV24-1|TRBD2|TRBJ2-1
CATQRGASYNEQFF
TGTGCCACACAGCGGGGGGCCTCCTACAATGAGCAGTTCTTC
>many|TRBV3-1|TRBD2|TRBJ2-1
CASSRTSGGKNEQFF
TGTGCCAGCAGCCGAACTAGCGGGGGGAAAAATGAGCAGTTCTTC
>few|TRBV5-1|.|TRBJ2-7
CASSRRSDGSYEQYF
TGCGCCAGCAGCCGACGGTCGGACGGTTCCTACGAGCAGTACTTC
>.|TRBV20-1|.|TRBJ2-5
CSAPGLVRETQYF
TGCAGTGCACCGGGGCTAGTGAGAGAGACCCAGTACTTC
>few|TRBV6-1|.|TRBJ1-6
CASSEAKVYRSPLHF
TGTGCCAGCAGTGAAGCGAAGGTTTATCGGTCACCCCTCCACTTT
>.|TRBV7-9|.|TRBJ2-3
CASRTDGPYTQYF
TGTGCCAGCAGAACCGACGGGCCTTATACGCAGTATTTT
>few|TRBV9|TRBD1|TRBJ1-6
CASSPVGQGGSPLHF
TGTGCCAGCAGCCCCGTGGGACAGGGTGGTTCACCCCTCCACTTT
>few|TRBV25-1|TRBD1|TRBJ2-3
CASSELQGASTDTQYF
TGTGCCAGCAGTGAGCTACAGGGGGCAAGCACAGATACGCAGTATTTT
>few|TRBV24-1|TRBD2|TRBJ2-2
CATSATSGGTGELFF
TGTGCCACCAGTGCGACTAGCGGAGGGACCGGGGAGCTGTTTTTT
>.|TRBV5-5|.|TRBJ2-1
CASSLVNSYNEQFF
TGTGCCAGCAGCTTGGTAAATTCCTACAATGAGCAGTTCTTC
>.|TRBV29-1|.|TRBJ1-2
CSVDAGGDYGYTF
TGCAGCGTGGATGCCGGGGGGGACTATGGCTACACCTTC
>.|TRBV21-1|.|TRBJ2-4
CASGWGNIQYF
TGTGCCAGCGGGTGGGGAAACATTCAGTACTTC
>.|TRBV29-1|.|TRBJ2-1
CGSPGGVGEQFF
TGCGGATCTCCCGGTGGGGTTGGGGAGCAGTTCTTC
>.|TRBV12-3/TRBV12-4|TRBD2|TRBJ2-5
CASSELAGSQETQYF
TGTGCCAGCAGTGAGCTAGCGGGGTCCCAAGAGACCCAGTACTTC
>.|TRBV7-8|.|TRBJ2-7
CASSFKGGASYEQYF
TGTGCCAGCAGCTTTAAGGGCGGTGCCTCCTACGAGCAGTACTTC
>.|TRBV12-3/TRBV12-4|.|TRBJ2-1
CASSPPDQYNEQFF
TGTGCCAGCAGTCCACCGGACCAGTACAATGAGCAGTTCTTC
>.|TRBV12-3/TRBV12-4|TRBD1|TRBJ2-3
CASITGGTQYF
TGTGCCAGCATAACAGGGGGTACGCAGTATTTT
>.|TRBV7-3|.|TRBJ2-1
CASSLILGGAAEQFF
TGTGCCAGCAGCTTAATTTTGGGGGGGGCCGCTGAGCAGTTCTTC
>.|TRBV4-1|.|TRBJ1-2
CASSHIPGARAGYTF
TGCGCCAGCAGCCACATACCGGGCGCGCGGGCTGGCTACACCTTC
>many|TRBV29-1|TRBD2|TRBJ2-1
CSVSNSLAVPGGGEQFF
TGCAGCGTCTCCAACAGCCTAGCGGTCCCCGGCGGGGGTGAGCAGTTCTTC
>.|TRBV6-1|.|TRBJ2-7
CATSLADGFYEQYF
TGTGCCACCTCTTTGGCGGACGGGTTCTACGAGCAGTACTTC
>.|TRBV27|.|TRBJ1-4
CASSPALANEKLFF
TGTGCCAGCAGTCCCGCTCTCGCTAATGAAAAACTGTTTTTT
>few|TRBV4-1|.|TRBJ1-1
CASSQVLGDEAFF
TGCGCCAGCAGCCAAGTTCTGGGAGATGAAGCTTTCTTT
>few|TRBV29-1|.|TRBJ2-7
CSVVLYSYEQYF
TGCAGCGTTGTACTCTACTCCTACGAGCAGTACTTC
>.|TRBV7-9|TRBD2|TRBJ2-3
CASSFGSGGADTQYF
TGTGCCAGCAGCTTCGGCAGCGGGGGAGCAGATACGCAGTATTTT
>.|TRBV3-1|TRBD1|TRBJ1-6
CASSLTGDNSPLHF
TGTGCCAGCAGTCTAACAGGGGACAATTCACCCCTCCACTTT
>many|TRBV20-1|TRBD1|TRBJ2-2
CSAGKGQGGTGELFF
TGCAGTGCAGGGAAGGGACAGGGGGGCACCGGGGAGCTGTTTTTT
>.|TRBV4-1|.|TRBJ2-7
CASSQVGGGTNSYEQYF
TGCGCCAGCAGCCAAGTTGGAGGGGGTACTAACTCCTACGAGCAGTACTTC
>.|TRBV3-1|.|TRBJ1-2
CASSQDISDRYGYTF
TGTGCCAGCAGCCAAGATATTTCCGACAGATATGGCTACACCTTC
>few|TRBV29-1|TRBD2|TRBJ2-2
CSVLGLANTGELFF
TGCAGCGTTCTGGGACTAGCGAACACCGGGGAGCTGTTTTTT
>few|TRBV7-9|.|TRBJ2-7
CASSLLSDEQYF
TGTGCCAGCAGCCTGCTAAGCGACGAGCAGTACTTC
>few|TRBV11-2|TRBD1|TRBJ2-3
CASSDDRAGDTQYF
TGTGCCAGCAGCGATGACAGGGCGGGAGATACGCAGTATTTT
>.|TRBV6-1|.|TRBJ2-2
CASMPGGAGELFF
TGTGCCAGCATGCCTGGCGGAGCCGGGGAGCTGTTTTTT
>.|TRBV25-1|.|TRBJ1-1
CASSFPGSGTEAFF
TGTGCCAGCAGTTTCCCGGGCTCGGGAACTGAAGCTTTCTTT
>.|TRBV15|TRBD1|TRBJ2-3
CATSTGQGSTDTQYF
TGTGCCACCAGCACGGGACAGGGAAGCACAGATACGCAGTATTTT
>few|TRBV27|.|TRBJ2-2
CASSFVGNTGELFF
TGTGCCAGCAGTTTTGTTGGGAACACCGGGGAGCTGTTTTTT
>few|TRBV12-3/TRBV12-4|.|TRBJ1-2
CASSPGPGYTF
TGTGCCAGCAGTCCGGGACCAGGCTACACCTTC
>few|TRBV7-9|TRBD1|TRBJ2-5
CASSPRDREETQYF
TGTGCCAGCAGCCCCAGGGACAGAGAAGAGACCCAGTACTTC
>.|TRBV11-2|.|TRBJ2-5
CASAGVETQYF
TGTGCCAGCGCAGGGGTAGAGACCCAGTACTTC
>few|TRBV6-2/TRBV6-3|TRBD1|TRBJ2-3
CASTDGDRTDTQYF
TGTGCCAGCACCGATGGGGACAGGACAGATACGCAGTATTTT
>.|TRBV19|.|TRBJ2-1
CASLERGNEQFF
TGTGCCAGCCTCGAGAGGGGAAATGAGCAGTTCTTC
>.|TRBV6-2/TRBV6-3|.|TRBJ2-3
CASSPLTESVGDTQYF
TGTGCCAGCAGCCCCCTCACAGAATCCGTGGGGGATACGCAGTATTTT
>.|TRBV27|TRBD2|TRBJ2-7
CASSQRGSSYEQYF
TGTGCCAGCAGCCAGCGGGGCAGCTCCTACGAGCAGTACTTC
>.|TRBV12-3/TRBV12-4|.|TRBJ1-2
CASSRDTHGYTF
TGTGCCAGCAGTAGGGACACGCATGGCTACACCTTC
>many|TRBV12-3/TRBV12-4|.|TRBJ1-2
CASSSDSYGYTF
TGTGCCAGCAGTTCGGACAGTTATGGCTACACCTTC
>many|TRBV5-1|.|TRBJ2-7
CASSFTSGYEQYF
TGCGCCAGCAGCTTTACATCAGGGTACGAGCAGTACTTC
>few|TRBV10-3|TRBD2|TRBJ2-1
CAIREGLAGGNEQFF
TGTGCCATCAGGGAGGGTCTAGCGGGGGGCAATGAGCAGTTCTTC
>few|TRBV10-3|TRBD2|TRBJ2-2
CAISGGLATGELFF
TGTGCCATCAGTGGGGGACTAGCCACCGGGGAGCTGTTTTTT
>few|TRBV15|.|TRBJ2-1
CATSRDSSWGEQFF
TGTGCCACCAGCCGGGACTCCTCTTGGGGTGAGCAGTTCTTC
>.|TRBV10-3|.|TRBJ2-4
CATRGAGTKNIQYF
TGTGCCACCCGGGGCGCAGGGACCAAAAACATTCAGTACTTC
>few|TRBV5-6|TRBD2|TRBJ2-3
CASSPPLGEAGGRITDTQYF
TGTGCCAGCAGCCCCCCGTTGGGAGAAGCGGGGGGGCGGATCACAGATACGCAGTATTTT
>.|TRBV4-1|TRBD2|TRBJ2-7
CASSQVSGGEYEQYF
TGCGCCAGCAGCCAAGTTAGCGGGGGGGAATACGAGCAGTACTTC
>.|TRBV11-1|.|TRBJ2-3
CATDENTQYF
TGTGCCACCGACGAGAATACGCAGTATTTT
>.|TRBV28|.|TRBJ2-7
CASSLSTGNPEQYF
TGTGCCAGCAGTTTATCTACAGGGAATCCCGAGCAGTACTTC
>.|TRBV28|.|TRBJ2-1
CASSLVGELSYNEQFF
TGTGCCAGCAGTTTGGTCGGCGAACTATCCTACAATGAGCAGTTCTTC